These 6 T cell receptor beta chains originate from one sample sequenced in a study of post-analysis software for immune sequencing data. These TCRs' antigens remain unknown. Study-wide points: Elevated frequency relative to controls characterized roughly 5 TRBV segments in patients, TRBV5-6, TRBV5-1 and TRBV20-1 among them.

Unique molecular identifiers were carried by the TCR beta cDNA libraries. TCRdb ran MiXCR on the PCR reads and lists one entry per CDR3 protein. The data contain 650,000 to 900,000 distinct CDR3 sequences, 40% to 55% of them singletons. The material sequenced was blood. Receptors originate from a girl aged 10-17 years with multiple sclerosis.

The chain recombines TRBV30 with TRBJ1-2; D not certain. The CDR3 is 13 residues long. The V end was cut by 0 bases, the J end by 5 bases, with 10 bases between. Germline CDR1 is GTSNPN and CDR2 is SVGIG (reference sequence). The CDR3 DNA reads as TGTGCCTGGAGTGTAGGGTGGTCGTATGGCTACACCTTC. It yields the protein CAWSVGWSYGYTF.

This clonotype has just one count. J is TRBJ2-1 and V is TRBV12-3 or TRBV12-4, with TRBD2 matching over 10 bases. J lost 4 bases, V lost 6 bases, and 9 bases had no gene match. CDR3 length equals 16 residues. CDR3 nucleotides: TGTGCCAGCAGCCCCGGGACTAGCGTTTTTTACAATGAGCAGTTCTTC. This gives the protein CASSPGTSVFYNEQFF.

The chain combines TRBV29-1 with TRBJ2-2; the match to TRBD2 covers 10 bases. This CDR3 contains 14 residues. Germline CDR1 reads SQVTM; CDR2 reads ANQGSEA. The J segment lost 6 bases and the V segment lost 4 bases, leaving 5 bases of the junction unmatched. CDR3 in DNA: TGCAGCGTTGGAAGTAGCGGGAGGTCCGGGGAGCTGTTTTTT. Translating it yields CSVGSSGRSGELFF.

The chain recombines TRBV24-1 with TRBJ2-5, with 10 bases fitting TRBD2. Germline assignment: CDR1 KGHDR and CDR2 SFDVKD. With V trimmed by 2 bases and J by 4 bases, 6 bases remained unmatched. The CDR3 runs 16 residues. In DNA form, the CDR3 reads TGTGCCACCAGTGATTATTCGACTAGCGGGTTAGAGACCCAGTACTTC. Its translation: CATSDYSTSGLETQYF.

The chain joins TRBV4-1 to TRBJ2-5; 7 positions agree with TRBD2. The CDR3 loop spans 18 amino acids. Germline values: CDR1 MGHRA, CDR2 YSYEKL. V was clipped by 3 bases and J by 3 bases; unmatched bases: 16. The CDR3 DNA is TGCGCCAGCAGCCACCCACCGGGACTTGATGGGAGGGAAGAGACCCAGTACTTC. Translating it yields CASSHPPGLDGREETQYF.

The sample holds a few counts of this clonotype. The chain has TRBV5-6 and TRBJ2-7, with 8 bases that match TRBD1. The V gene's germline CDR1 is SGHDT and CDR2 YYEEEE. This CDR3 region has 14 residues. With V trimmed by 4 bases and J by 3 bases, 6 bases remained unmatched. The CDR3 loop is CASSSPGQVYEQYF. As DNA, the CDR3 is TGTGCCAGCAGCAGCCCGGGACAGGTCTACGAGCAGTACTTC.